The text below deals with one T cell receptor beta chain. Its cognate antigen is unknown. The data derive from a study of shared clonotypes between healthy human individuals. The trim removed 6 bases at V and 6 bases at J, leaving 8 bases unmatched. The CDR3 sequence is 13 residues long. Germline lookup yields CDR1 SGHKS and CDR2 YYEKEE (reference sequence). The material for each subset, its genomic DNA, was split evenly across several immunoSEQ plates. Clones were sequenced by immunoSEQ multiplex PCR, and TCRdb holds only the in-frame ones, with some missing. The sample has approximately 2,000,000 clones; roughly 95% are singletons. Whole-study findings and limits: Rarefaction revealed incomplete sorted-subset sequencing despite large depth. Generation probability values for non-shared clonotypes were lower than those for clonotypes shared by all four donors. With a few donors compared, approximately 5% of naive CD4 clonotypes were shared.

It was CD45RO-negative cells, positively selected for CCR7, that made up naive CD8 cells, with terminally differentiated effector memory CD45RA+ cells excluded. Sequenced sample: naive CD8+ T cells from PBMCs. The sequence derives from a man aged 18 to 30 in good health. Some clones in this sample may be carry-over from other donors' samples. The V call is TRBV5-5, the J call TRBJ1-2, with 7 bases matching TRBD1. CDR3 in amino acids: CASIPEGANGYTF. The DNA of the CDR3 is TGTGCCAGCATCCCCGAGGGGGCGAATGGCTACACCTTC. The variable domain in full, with the rest retrieved from reference TRBV5-5 and TRBJ1-2, is DAGVTQSPTHLIKTRGQQVTLRCSPISGHKSVSWYQQVLGQGPQFIFQYYEKEERGRGNFPDRFSARQFPNYSSELNVNALLLGDSALYLCASIPEGANGYTFGSGTRLTVV.